These T cell receptor beta chains were read from a single sample in a study of metastatic and nonmetastatic thyroid tumors. Via MiXCR, TCRdb re-called the PCR reads. The table includes about 93,000 clones, about 9.1% detected once. Sequenced: blood. The receptor set was obtained from a female donor with papillary thyroid cancer or a benign thyroid nodule (not recorded which). Some clones in this sample may be carry-over from other donors' samples. Both conserved end residues are part of each CDR3. A D gene is named only where the DNA matches it firmly. Clone size, where shown, is once, few, many, or a class for clones that have expanded.

NA	TRBV5-4	NA	TRBJ1-3	TGTGCCAGCAGCCCCAGGACAGACCGAAACACCATATATTTT	CASSPRTDRNTIYF
TRBD1	TRBV29-1	NA	TRBJ2-1	TGCAGCGTTGGGTACAGGGGGGACAATGAGCAGTTCTTC	CSVGYRGDNEQFF
NA	TRBV28	many	TRBJ1-6	TGTGCCAGCAGTTTAATCTATAGAGGTGCAGGGTTCAATTCACCCCTCCACTTT	CASSLIYRGAGFNSPLHF
NA	TRBV2	many	TRBJ2-3	TGTGCCAGCAGTGATAACGGGGTGACAGATACGCAGTATTTT	CASSDNGVTDTQYF
NA	TRBV6-1	few	TRBJ2-1	TGTGCCAGCAGTGCAGGGCAGGGGATTTACAATGAGCAGTTCTTC	CASSAGQGIYNEQFF
NA	TRBV6-2/TRBV6-3	many	TRBJ2-2	TGTGCCAGCAGTTACGCGCCAGGACGGAACACCGGGGAGCTGTTTTTT	CASSYAPGRNTGELFF
TRBD1	TRBV6-1	many	TRBJ1-5	TGTGCCAGCAGTGGGGTATCAGGGGGAAATCAGCCCCAGCATTTT	CASSGVSGGNQPQHF
NA	TRBV20-1	many	TRBJ1-2	TGCAGTGCCTTGGGCCGGGGGGCGGATGGCTACACCTTC	CSALGRGADGYTF
TRBD2	TRBV6-1	many	TRBJ2-7	TGTGCCAGCTTTGGGGCAATGGCAGGGACTAGCGGGGTCGAGCAGTACTTC	CASFGAMAGTSGVEQYF
NA	TRBV6-1	many	TRBJ2-6	TGTGCCAGCAGTGAAAATCCCGGGGGCTCCGGGGCCAACGTCCTGACTTTC	CASSENPGGSGANVLTF
NA	TRBV5-1	NA	TRBJ2-2	TGCGCCAGCCAAAGGACAGTGGTTTGGAACACCGGGGAGCTGTTTTTT	CASQRTVVWNTGELFF
NA	TRBV10-1	many	TRBJ1-2	TGCGCCAGCAGTGAGTCCTTGGGCCCTGGGACTCACTATGGCTACACCTTC	CASSESLGPGTHYGYTF